A single sample gave rise to the 16 T cell receptor beta chains below, sequenced in a study of blood T cell repertoires in COVID-19. The table came from immunoSEQ multiplex PCR; TCRdb's copy has only in-frame clones and leaves some out. The data hold around 160,000 clones, with about nine tenths observed a single time. Sequencing was performed on peripheral blood. Receptors were obtained from a man younger than 35 with acute or convalescent COVID-19.

The chain carries TRBV11-2 and TRBJ1-2; the match to TRBD1 covers 7 bases. This CDR3 region has 15 residues. With 3 bases clipped from V and 2 bases from J, the junction kept 6 bases outside the gene matches. Germline CDR1 SGHAT, CDR2 FQNNGV. CDR3 sequence (DNA): TGTGCCAGCAGCTTTGCGGGACAGCTAAACTATGGCTACACCTTC. Translation gives CASSFAGQLNYGYTF.

The rearrangement joins TRBV7-9 to TRBJ1-1, with 8 bases fitting TRBD1. V dropped 5 bases and J dropped 8; count of bases not matched to a gene: 10. Germline-derived CDR1 and CDR2 are SEHNR and FQNEAQ (reference sequence). The CDR3 contains 14 residues. The CDR3 bases are TGTGCCAGCAGCGCTCAGACAGGGGAATCCGAAGCTTTCTTT. Encoded protein: CASSAQTGESEAFF.

This chain connects TRBV9 to TRBJ1-3, with 7 bases lining up with TRBD1. The CDR3 is made up of 15 amino acids. Losses at the gene ends were 0 bases for V and 4 bases for J; bases not matched to a gene: 4. CDR1 and CDR2 from the germline V gene are SGDLS and YYNGEE. This chain's CDR3 is CASSVGQGVGNTIYF. The CDR3 coding sequence is TGTGCCAGCAGCGTAGGTCAGGGGGTAGGAAACACCATATATTTT.

The chain is built from TRBV11-2 and TRBJ2-3; 7 bases fit TRBD2. With V trimmed by 3 bases and J by 1 base, 4 bases remained unmatched. Germline values: CDR1 SGHAT, CDR2 FQNNGV. There are 15 residues in the CDR3. CDR3 DNA: TGTGCCAGCAGCTTTCGCGGGAGAGGCACAGATACGCAGTATTTT. It is translated as CASSFRGRGTDTQYF.

The chain uses TRBV5-1 and TRBJ1-2; the match to TRBD1 covers 10 bases. The junction had 2 bases not matched to a gene; V was cut back by 4 bases and J by 5 bases. This CDR3 has 13 amino acids. CDR1 is SGHRS and CDR2 is YFSETQ in the germline V gene. CDR3 in amino acids: CASSMGQGYGYTF. The CDR3 DNA is TGCGCCAGCAGCATGGGACAGGGGTATGGCTACACCTTC.

This sequence joins TRBV5-1 and TRBJ1-2, with TRBD1 matching over 9 bases. CDR1 SGHRS and CDR2 YFSETQ come from the germline V gene. Losses at the gene ends were 4 bases for V and 5 bases for J; bases not matched to a gene: 6. This CDR3 contains 14 residues. CDR3 nucleotides: TGCGCCAGCAGCATGGACAGGGGTGAATATGGCTACACCTTC. Translating gives CASSMDRGEYGYTF.

This clone is a singleton in its sample. V is TRBV30 and J is TRBJ1-2, with 7 bases identical to TRBD1. The J segment lost 6 bases and the V segment lost 2 bases, leaving 6 bases of the junction unmatched. This CDR3 has 13 amino acids. Per germline, CDR1 GTSNPN and CDR2 SVGIG (reference sequence). The CDR3 loop is CAWSLQGLDGYTF. CDR3 in DNA: TGTGCCTGGAGTCTACAGGGGTTGGATGGCTACACCTTC.

This clone has only a few counts. The J gene is TRBJ2-7, the V gene TRBV5-1; D is perhaps TRBD2 (6 bases). V dropped 4 bases and J dropped 2 bases, with 19 bases sitting between them. Germline assignment: CDR1 SGHRS and CDR2 YFSETQ. The CDR3 runs to 16 residues. The CDR3 here is CASSPRENLVTYEQYF. In DNA, the CDR3 is TGCGCCAGCAGCCCCCGGGAGAACCTTGTAACCTACGAGCAGTACTTC.

This clone was counted a single time. The J gene is TRBJ2-2, the V gene TRBV9, with D unresolved. There are 14 residues in the CDR3. The V and J ends lost 2 bases and 1 base respectively, with 6 bases between them. The germline V gene has CDR1 SGDLS and CDR2 YYNGEE. The CDR3 protein is CASSVKLNTGELFF. The CDR3 nucleotides read TGTGCCAGCAGCGTTAAATTGAACACCGGGGAGCTGTTTTTT.

This rearrangement joins TRBV7-8 to TRBJ1-1; no clear D gene. The germline gives CDR1 SGHVS, CDR2 FQNEAQ. The CDR3 covers 14 residues. V was clipped by 6 bases and J by 5 bases, with 16 bases between them. The CDR3 protein is CASSYGLPGTEAFF. CDR3 nucleotides: TGTGCCAGCAGTTACGGACTTCCTGGGACTGAAGCTTTCTTT.

The chain employs TRBV7-9 and TRBJ2-5; 11 bases line up with TRBD2. Unmatched junction bases numbered 8, after V lost 3 bases and J lost 2 bases. The CDR3 sequence is 17 residues long. The germline V gene has CDR1 SEHNR and CDR2 FQNEAQ (reference sequence). The DNA of the CDR3 is TGTGCCAGCAGCTTGGAGGTAGCGGGGGGGTTTCAAGAGACCCAGTACTTC. This sequence encodes CASSLEVAGGFQETQYF.

A single count supports this clone. This chain uses TRBV18 with TRBJ2-7; TRBD1 agrees at 9 bases. Germline CDR1 KGHSH, CDR2 LQKENI. The CDR3 is 15 amino acids. Trimming at V came to 4 bases and at J to 4 bases, leaving 8 bases not matched to a gene. CDR3 sequence: CASSLNGQGQYEQYF. CDR3 DNA sequence: TGTGCCAGCTCACTAAATGGACAGGGGCAATACGAGCAGTACTTC.

This clone came up once. V is TRBV11-3 and J is TRBJ2-1, with TRBD1 as a possible D gene (6 bases). The germline V gene has CDR1 SGHNT and CDR2 YENEEA. V was pared by 3 bases and J by 3 bases, with 15 bases between. The CDR3 is made up of 16 amino acids. The CDR3 sequence is CASSLGVDSLYNEQFF. The CDR3 nucleotides read TGTGCCAGCAGCTTGGGGGTGGACAGTCTCTACAATGAGCAGTTCTTC.

The chain has TRBV16 and TRBJ1-6; D is uncertain. The CDR3 covers 13 residues. The V gene lost 1 base and the J gene lost 19 bases, with 17 bases spanning the gap. Germline CDR1 KGHSY, CDR2 FQNENV. CDR3: CASSQWRIDIIHF. The DNA of the CDR3 is TGTGCCAGCAGCCAATGGAGGATAGATATAATTCACTTT.

CDR3 sequence: CASSLSTGNEQFF. In nucleotides, the CDR3 is TGTGCCAGCAGCTTATCTACAGGGAATGAGCAGTTCTTC. The V gene is TRBV7-9, the J gene TRBJ2-1, with D possibly matching TRBD1 (6 bases). Trimming pared 2 bases from V and 7 bases from J, leaving 9 bases between. The CDR3 spans 13 residues. CDR1 is SEHNR and CDR2 is FQNEAQ in the germline V gene (reference sequence).

The chain recombines TRBV28 with TRBJ1-6, with 8 bases aligning to TRBD1. The CDR3 has 21 amino acids. With V trimmed by 3 bases and J by 5 bases, 21 bases remained unmatched. Germline V CDR1 and CDR2: MDHEN, SYDVKM. In DNA, the CDR3 is TGTGCCAGCAGTTTGGGATTGGAAGGACAGGGTTATTCCCTCAATAATTCACCCCTCCACTTT. Translated: CASSLGLEGQGYSLNNSPLHF.